Shown below are 28 T cell receptor beta chains from a single sample sequenced in a study of blood T cells in healthy people across ages. A second about 7 to 11 cycle PCR used barcoded and J-beta primers. TCRdb redid the calling of the 5' RACE reads with MiXCR, one entry per CDR3 protein. The data contain 1.5 million to 2 million distinct CDR3 sequences, 40% to 55% of them singletons. Sequencing was done on a sample of blood. The receptors were sampled from a woman in her 40s in good health.

CDR3 sequence (DNA): TGCAGCGTTGGTGAGGGACGCGGGCGCAATCAGCCCCAGCATTTT. Amino acids: CSVGEGRGRNQPQHF. The gene calls are TRBV29-1 and TRBJ1-5; possible D gene TRBD1, 5 bases. CDR1 SQVTM and CDR2 ANQGSEA come from the germline V gene. V was pared by 4 bases and J by 2 bases, with 15 bases between. This CDR3 region has 15 residues.

This sequence joins TRBV7-2 and TRBJ2-7, with 8 bases lining up with TRBD1. The length of the CDR3 is 15 residues. V shed 5 bases and J 3 bases; nucleotides not matched to a gene: 9. Germline loops: CDR1 SGHTA, CDR2 FQGNSA. The CDR3 bases are TGTGCCAGCAGCCTACAGGGGGAAACCAGCTACGAGCAGTACTTC. Translated, it gives CASSLQGETSYEQYF.

Only a few counts were recorded for this clonotype. This rearrangement joins TRBV14 to TRBJ2-3; D is unclear. This CDR3 spans 15 amino acids. The V end lost 3 bases, the J end lost 9 bases, and 19 bases lay between the germline ends. Looked up from germline, CDR1 is SGHDN and CDR2 is FVKESK. The CDR3 reads CASSQLGLPRLTQYF. CDR3 nucleotides: TGTGCCAGCAGCCAGTTAGGGTTGCCCCGTTTGACGCAGTATTTT.

The rearrangement links TRBV6-5 to TRBJ2-3, with 8 bases matching TRBD1. Trimming removed 2 bases from V and 3 bases from J; junction bases left unmatched: 7. The length of the CDR3 is 16 residues. Germline V gives CDR1 MNHEY, CDR2 SVGAGI. The CDR3 DNA reads as TGTGCCAGCAGTTACGATCCGGACAGGGTTACAGATACGCAGTATTTT. Translated, it gives CASSYDPDRVTDTQYF.

In its sample, this clonotype was seen once. This sequence joins TRBV4-2 and TRBJ1-6; D is unresolved. The germline CDR1 and CDR2 sequences are LGHNA and YNFKEQ. The CDR3 sequence is 15 residues long. V was shortened by 2 bases and J by 7 bases, with 12 bases between the two germline ends. CDR3 loop: CASSQPSGENSPLHF. The DNA for the CDR3 is TGTGCCAGCAGCCAACCCTCCGGGGAAAATTCACCCCTCCACTTT.

This clonotype was detected a few times. This chain connects TRBV12-3 or TRBV12-4 to TRBJ2-5; 12 nucleotides match TRBD2. The CDR3 is 15 residues long. The trim removed 3 bases at V and 5 bases at J, leaving 4 bases unmatched. The CDR3 DNA reads TGTGCCAGCAGTTTGACTAGCGGGGGTTACGAGACCCAGTACTTC. It codes for CASSLTSGGYETQYF.

V usage is TRBV11-2 and J usage is TRBJ2-1; tentatively, D is TRBD2 (5 bases). With 0 bases removed from V and 2 bases from J, the gap between germline ends came to 14 bases. The CDR3 loop spans 17 amino acids. From germline, CDR1 is SGHAT and CDR2 FQNNGV. This CDR3 reads CASSLDRGRRPYNEQFF. Here the CDR3 DNA reads TGTGCCAGCAGCTTAGATCGAGGGCGGCGCCCCTACAATGAGCAGTTCTTC.

This rearrangement joins TRBV27 to TRBJ1-6, with a possible D match to TRBD1 (5 bases). CDR1 is MNHEY, CDR2 SMNVEV, per germline (reference sequence). V was trimmed by 4 bases and J by 2 bases, leaving 9 bases between them. The CDR3 has 15 amino acids. DNA for the CDR3: TGTGCCAGCAGTTACTGGGGCCCCTATAATTCACCCCTCCACTTT. It is translated as CASSYWGPYNSPLHF.

This clonotype was counted between two and nine times. The rearrangement joins TRBV28 to TRBJ2-4; perhaps D is TRBD1 or TRBD2 (6 bases each). Germline assignment: CDR1 MDHEN and CDR2 SYDVKM. Trimming removed 5 bases from V and 4 bases from J, with 21 bases in between. The CDR3 has 17 amino acids. The CDR3 region has the DNA TGTGCCAGCAGTCCCCATAGCGGACAGTTGTTTAAAAACATTCAGTACTTC. It is translated as CASSPHSGQLFKNIQYF.

The CDR3 nucleotides are TGTGCCAGCAGCTTGGCCGGGACAGGGTTTCACTCTGGGGCCAACGTCCTGACTTTC. Amino acids: CASSLAGTGFHSGANVLTF. The J gene is TRBJ2-6, the V gene TRBV5-6, with TRBD1 matching 9 bases. This CDR3 contains 19 residues. Germline assignment: CDR1 SGHDT and CDR2 YYEEEE. Losses at the gene ends were 0 bases for V and 0 bases for J; bases not matched to a gene: 7.

This clonotype showed up just a few times. The chain combines TRBV6-2 or TRBV6-3 with TRBJ2-3, with D unclear. The V gene's germline CDR1 is MNHEY and CDR2 SVGEGT. The CDR3 totals 14 residues. V lost 6 bases and J lost 0, with 10 bases in between. The CDR3 here is CASSPPASTDTQYF. The CDR3 nucleotides read TGTGCCAGCAGCCCGCCTGCTAGCACAGATACGCAGTATTTT.

The rearrangement uses TRBV15 and TRBJ1-6, with a tentative D call TRBD1 (5 bases). Germline-derived CDR1 and CDR2 are LNHNV and YYDKDF (reference sequence). V was pared by 3 bases and J by 16 bases, with 16 bases between. This CDR3 has 13 residues. The CDR3 DNA is TGTGCCACCAGCAGGAGCTTACAGGCTGCTCTCCACTTT. This gives the protein CATSRSLQAALHF.

This clonotype was seen a few times. V usage is TRBV11-2 and J usage is TRBJ2-1; the D gene could be TRBD1 or TRBD2 (6 bases each). The CDR3 loop spans 14 amino acids. Germline V CDR1 and CDR2: SGHAT, FQNNGV. V lost 5 bases to trimming and J lost 5 bases, with 13 bases between them. This chain's CDR3 is CASSEGGFNNEQFF. DNA of the CDR3: TGTGCCAGCAGCGAGGGGGGTTTCAACAATGAGCAGTTCTTC.

V usage is TRBV20-1 and J usage is TRBJ2-1, with 8 bases fitting TRBD1. The V and J ends lost 4 bases and 10 bases, in that order; junction bases with no gene match: 9. The CDR3 is 13 amino acids. Germline V lookup: CDR1 DFQATT, CDR2 SNEGSKA (reference sequence). The CDR3 DNA sequence: TGCAGTGCTAAACCAGGGGGCTCCCACGAGCAGTTCTTC. Translating gives CSAKPGGSHEQFF.

The V call is TRBV20-1, the J call TRBJ1-1; D is undetermined. The CDR3 is 14 residues long. The germline gives CDR1 DFQATT, CDR2 SNEGSKA (reference sequence). The germline V and J ends were trimmed by 0 bases and 7 bases, with 15 bases remaining between them. CDR3 sequence (DNA): TGCAGTGCTAGAGACCGCGGGCCTCAAGGTGAAGCTTTCTTT. Its protein is CSARDRGPQGEAFF.

The chain combines TRBV18 with TRBJ2-7; no clear D gene. The CDR3 has 12 amino acids. Between the trimmed V and J ends, which lost 3 bases and 9 bases, there was a span of 12 bases. Germline V lookup: CDR1 KGHSH, CDR2 LQKENI. CDR3 sequence reads: CASSPVGNRQYF. The CDR3 DNA reads as TGTGCCAGCTCACCGGTAGGGAATCGGCAGTACTTC.

The gene calls are TRBV20-1 and TRBJ2-3, with TRBD2 identical over 15 bases. The CDR3 has 15 residues. J gave up 0 bases and V 7 bases, and 2 bases lay outside the gene matches. Germline V CDR1 and CDR2: DFQATT, SNEGSKA (reference sequence). The CDR3, as DNA: TGCAGTGGGACTAGCGGGGGGGCTAGCACAGATACGCAGTATTTT. It specifies CSGTSGGASTDTQYF.

The chain is built from TRBV5-5 and TRBJ2-6; possible D gene TRBD2, 5 bases. Germline lookup yields CDR1 SGHKS and CDR2 YYEKEE (reference sequence). This CDR3 has 17 amino acids. Trimming took off 3 bases at V and 2 bases at J, with 15 bases between the two ends. The CDR3 DNA reads as TGTGCCAGCAGCTCGACGGACTCTACTCCTGGGGCCAACGTCCTGACTTTC. Encoded protein: CASSSTDSTPGANVLTF.

This clonotype was picked up one time. This may stem from a read error, because a much larger clone lies one nucleotide away. The genes are TRBV29-1 and TRBJ1-2, with D possibly being TRBD1 (6 bases). This CDR3 is built from 13 residues. V was clipped by 7 bases and J by 8 bases, with 20 bases between them. Germline lookup yields CDR1 SQVTM and CDR2 ANQGSEA. The CDR3 loop reads CSAGEPGESGYTF. The CDR3 DNA follows: TGCAGCGCTGGGGAACCAGGGGAAAGCGGCTACACCTTC.

There are a few counts of this clonotype. The chain combines TRBV5-5 with TRBJ2-5, with 8 bases that match TRBD1. Germline CDR1 and CDR2: SGHKS and YYEKEE (reference sequence). The CDR3 is made up of 15 amino acids. The V segment lost 4 bases and the J segment 2 bases; nucleotides outside the gene matches: 7. As DNA, the CDR3 is TGTGCCAGCAGCACCGGACAGGGTTTGCAAGAGACCCAGTACTTC. Protein: CASSTGQGLQETQYF.

The rearrangement links TRBV3-1 to TRBJ2-5, with 11 bases matching TRBD2. V lost 3 bases and J lost 1; bases outside the gene matches: 7. CDR3 length equals 17 residues. CDR1 and CDR2 from the germline V gene are LGHDT and YNNKEL (reference sequence). CDR3 sequence: CASSQTGLAGLQETQYF. Written as DNA, the CDR3 is TGTGCCAGCAGCCAGACAGGACTAGCGGGCCTCCAAGAGACCCAGTACTTC.

The chain employs TRBV20-1 and TRBJ2-7; TRBD1 is a possible D gene (6 bases). CDR1 is DFQATT and CDR2 is SNEGSKA in the germline V gene (reference sequence). Trimming removed 0 bases from V and 0 bases from J, with 12 bases in between. The CDR3 length is 15 residues. CDR3 nucleotide sequence: TGCAGTGCTAGAGATCAGGGGAGTAGCTCCTACGAGCAGTACTTC. Its translation is CSARDQGSSSYEQYF.

About this clonotype itself: Germline and junction disagree at one end, which may indicate a read error. The chain joins TRBV18 to TRBJ2-7, with D possibly being TRBD2 (7 bases). The end of the DNA is better explained by TRBJ2-5, so the J call may be wrong. The CDR3 has 17 residues. CDR1 and CDR2 (germline): KGHSH, LQKENI. CDR3 coding DNA: TGTGCCAGCCCACCACCCGTCGGGGGGCCGGCTCTAGAGACCCAGTACTTC. This encodes CASPPPVGGPALETQYF.

Comment on this clonotype: A junction boundary mismatches the germline segment, possibly from a read error. V and J are TRBV12-3 or TRBV12-4 and TRBJ2-1; 11 nucleotides align to TRBD2. This CDR3 is built from 14 residues. This CDR3 is CASRLAGGWETQFF. The CDR3 DNA sequence: TGTGCCAGCAGATTAGCGGGGGGGTGGGAGACCCAGTTCTTC.

This clonotype has just a few counts. V usage is TRBV15 and J usage is TRBJ1-2, with TRBD1 matching over 7 bases. Germline CDR1 LNHNV, CDR2 YYDKDF (reference sequence). Trimming cost V 3 bases and J 4 bases; bases outside gene matches: 5. The CDR3 totals 14 residues. Here the CDR3 reads CATSSKGTAYGYTF. The CDR3 DNA is TGTGCCACCAGCAGTAAAGGGACAGCCTATGGCTACACCTTC.

As for this clonotype: A read error is possible here, since a much larger clone lies one base away. CDR3 residues: CAGSLNRGNEQFF. The CDR3 region has the DNA TGTGCCGGCAGCCTTAACCGGGGGAATGAGCAGTTCTTC. This chain joins TRBV3-1 and TRBJ2-1; D possibly corresponds to TRBD2 (6 bases). The germline V gene has CDR1 LGHDT and CDR2 YNNKEL (reference sequence). The CDR3 is 13 amino acids.

This sequence joins TRBV20-1 and TRBJ2-1; 11 bases align to TRBD2. The better agreement between TRBJ2-7 and the DNA end casts doubt on the J call. Germline CDR1 DFQATT, CDR2 SNEGSKA (reference sequence). The CDR3 runs 16 residues. The CDR3 DNA reads TGCAGTGCTAGCCTCCTAGCGGGGGGACTCTACAATGAGCAGTACTTC. Protein sequence: CSASLLAGGLYNEQYF.

This clonotype was found once. The V gene is TRBV28, the J gene TRBJ2-5; D is perhaps TRBD2 (7 bases). Germline lookup yields CDR1 MDHEN and CDR2 SYDVKM. The ends were cut back, 7 bases at V and 6 bases at J, with 21 bases in the middle. The CDR3 consists of 15 residues. The CDR3 loop reads CASTLGGVSMKTQYF. The CDR3 region has the DNA TGTGCCAGCACCCTAGGGGGGGTTAGTATGAAGACCCAGTACTTC.